One T cell receptor beta chain is described in this entry. What it binds is not known. These data belong to a study of cytomegalovirus exposure and HLA in healthy donors. Regarding the study as a whole: As a later analysis showed, several of the most significant clusters appeared to be linked to common viral pathogens. Across all donors, roughly uniform sequencing depth was an assumption of the presence/absence analyses.

PCR amplification relied on 60 Vbeta primers (plus 13 Jbeta primers). Generated by immunoSEQ multiplex PCR, the TCRdb table keeps only in-frame clones and is missing some. Counted here are about 130,000 clones, 80% occurring once; the ten biggest clones make up approximately 4%. Per germline, CDR1 MDHEN and CDR2 SYDVKM. Trimming removed 11 bases from V and 6 bases from J, with 22 bases in between. The CDR3 spans 14 residues. Sequencing was performed on PBMCs. The chain uses TRBV28 and TRBJ1-1, with D perhaps TRBD1 (6 bases). This sequence originates from a woman aged 40 to 50 in good health and CMV-seronegative. This CDR3 is CAGLGRGGKAEAFF. CDR3 bases: TGTGCCGGCCTGGGGAGGGGGGGCAAGGCTGAAGCTTTCTTT.